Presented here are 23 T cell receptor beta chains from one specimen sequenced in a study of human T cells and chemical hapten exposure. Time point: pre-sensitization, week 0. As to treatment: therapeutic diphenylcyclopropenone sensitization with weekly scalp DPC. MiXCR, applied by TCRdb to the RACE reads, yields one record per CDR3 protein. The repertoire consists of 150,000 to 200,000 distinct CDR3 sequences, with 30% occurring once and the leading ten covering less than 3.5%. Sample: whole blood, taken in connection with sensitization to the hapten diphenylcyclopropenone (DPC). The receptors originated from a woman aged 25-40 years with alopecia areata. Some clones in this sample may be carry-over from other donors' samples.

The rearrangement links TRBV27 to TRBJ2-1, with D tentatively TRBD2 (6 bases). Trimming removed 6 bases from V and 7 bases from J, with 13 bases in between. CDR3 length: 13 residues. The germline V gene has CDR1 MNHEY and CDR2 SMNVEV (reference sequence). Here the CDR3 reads CASSRGRGNEQFF. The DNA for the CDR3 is TGTGCCAGCAGCCGGGGGAGAGGGAATGAGCAGTTCTTC.

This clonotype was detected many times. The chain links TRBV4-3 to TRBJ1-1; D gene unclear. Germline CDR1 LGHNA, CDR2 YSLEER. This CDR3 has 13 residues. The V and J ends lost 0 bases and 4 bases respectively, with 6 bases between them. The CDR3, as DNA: TGCGCCAGCAGCCAAGATCGGGGCACTGAAGCTTTCTTT. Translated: CASSQDRGTEAFF.

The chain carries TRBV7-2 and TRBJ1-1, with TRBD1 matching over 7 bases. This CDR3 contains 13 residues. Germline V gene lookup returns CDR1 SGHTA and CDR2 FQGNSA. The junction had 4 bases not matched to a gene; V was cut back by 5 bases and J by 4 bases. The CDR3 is CASSTDRVTEAFF. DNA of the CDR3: TGTGCCAGCAGCACCGACAGGGTCACTGAAGCTTTCTTT.

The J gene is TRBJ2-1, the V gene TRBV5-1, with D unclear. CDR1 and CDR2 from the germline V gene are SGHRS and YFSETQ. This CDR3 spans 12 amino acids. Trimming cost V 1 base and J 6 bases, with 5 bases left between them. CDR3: CASSLSPNEQFF. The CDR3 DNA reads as TGCGCCAGCAGCTTGTCCCCCAATGAGCAGTTCTTC.

The CDR3 DNA sequence: TGTGCCAGCAGCTTAGTCCAGCTCTCTGGGGCCAACGTCCTGACTTTC. Translating gives CASSLVQLSGANVLTF. The rearrangement links TRBV7-8 to TRBJ2-6; D uncertain. Germline values: CDR1 SGHVS, CDR2 FQNEAQ. The germline V and J ends were trimmed by 1 base and 0 bases, with 7 bases remaining between them. The CDR3 is 16 amino acids.

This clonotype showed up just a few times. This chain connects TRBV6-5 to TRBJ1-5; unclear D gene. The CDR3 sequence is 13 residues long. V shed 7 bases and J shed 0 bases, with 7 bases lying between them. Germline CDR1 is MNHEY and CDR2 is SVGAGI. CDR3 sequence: CASKRSSNQPQHF. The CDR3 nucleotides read TGTGCCAGCAAGAGGAGTAGCAATCAGCCCCAGCATTTT.

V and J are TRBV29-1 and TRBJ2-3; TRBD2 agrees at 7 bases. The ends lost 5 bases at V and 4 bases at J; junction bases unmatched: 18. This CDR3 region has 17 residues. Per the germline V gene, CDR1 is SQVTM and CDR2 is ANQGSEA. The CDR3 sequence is CSVSLRSSGEYSDTQYF. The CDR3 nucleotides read TGCAGCGTTTCGCTACGTTCTAGCGGAGAATATTCAGATACGCAGTATTTT.

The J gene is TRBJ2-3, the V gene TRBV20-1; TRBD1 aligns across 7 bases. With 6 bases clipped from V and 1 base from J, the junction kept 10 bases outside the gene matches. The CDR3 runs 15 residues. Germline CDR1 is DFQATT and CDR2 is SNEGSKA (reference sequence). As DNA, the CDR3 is TGCAGTGCCCTGGCCCGACAGGGCCGCACAGATACGCAGTATTTT. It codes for CSALARQGRTDTQYF.

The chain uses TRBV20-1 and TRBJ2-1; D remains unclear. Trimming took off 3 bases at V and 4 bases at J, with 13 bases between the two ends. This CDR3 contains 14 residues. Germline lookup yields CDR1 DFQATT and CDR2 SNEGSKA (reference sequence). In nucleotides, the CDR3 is TGCAGTGCTAGGAATCTCCGGAAGTACAATGAGCAGTTCTTC. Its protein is CSARNLRKYNEQFF.

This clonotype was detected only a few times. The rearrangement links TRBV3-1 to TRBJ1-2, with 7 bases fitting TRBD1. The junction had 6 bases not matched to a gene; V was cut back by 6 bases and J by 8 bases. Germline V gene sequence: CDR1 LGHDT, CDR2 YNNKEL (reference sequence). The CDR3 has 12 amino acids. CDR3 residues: CASRLTGAGYTF. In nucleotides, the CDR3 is TGTGCCAGCAGGCTAACAGGGGCCGGCTACACCTTC.

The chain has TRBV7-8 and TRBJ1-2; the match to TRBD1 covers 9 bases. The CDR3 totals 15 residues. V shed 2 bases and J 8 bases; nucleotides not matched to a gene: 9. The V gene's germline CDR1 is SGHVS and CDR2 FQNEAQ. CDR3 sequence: CASSLSRTGVSGYTF. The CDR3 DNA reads TGTGCCAGCAGCTTAAGTCGGACAGGGGTCTCGGGCTACACCTTC.

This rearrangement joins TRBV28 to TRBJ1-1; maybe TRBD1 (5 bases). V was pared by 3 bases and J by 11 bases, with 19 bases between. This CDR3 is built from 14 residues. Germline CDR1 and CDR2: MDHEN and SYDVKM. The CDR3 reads CASSLGRRTRRAFF. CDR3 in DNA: TGTGCCAGCAGTTTGGGACGGCGGACGCGAAGGGCTTTCTTT.

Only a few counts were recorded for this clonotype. The CDR3 nucleotides read TGTGCCAGCAGCTTAGCCCGGGACCTAGCGTTGAGCTCTGGAAACACCATATATTTT. Encoded protein: CASSLARDLALSSGNTIYF. The chain joins TRBV7-9 to TRBJ1-3; TRBD1 might be the D (5 bases). Trimming stripped 0 bases from V and 0 bases from J, with 18 bases between. This CDR3 is 19 amino acids long. Germline V gives CDR1 SEHNR, CDR2 FQNEAQ (reference sequence).

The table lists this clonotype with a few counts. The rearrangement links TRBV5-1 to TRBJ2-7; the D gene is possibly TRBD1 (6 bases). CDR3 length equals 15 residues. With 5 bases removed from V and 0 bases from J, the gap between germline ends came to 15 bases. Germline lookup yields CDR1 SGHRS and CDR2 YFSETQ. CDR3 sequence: CASSFGTTVSYEQYF. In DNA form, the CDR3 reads TGCGCCAGCAGTTTTGGGACAACTGTCTCCTACGAGCAGTACTTC.

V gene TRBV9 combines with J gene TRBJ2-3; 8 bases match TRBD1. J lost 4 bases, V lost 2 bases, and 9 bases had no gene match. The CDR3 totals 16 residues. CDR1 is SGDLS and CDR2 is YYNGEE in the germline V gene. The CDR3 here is CASSVLPGQAADTQYF. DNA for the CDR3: TGTGCCAGCAGCGTCCTACCGGGACAGGCTGCAGATACGCAGTATTTT. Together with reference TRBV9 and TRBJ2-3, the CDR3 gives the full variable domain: DSGVTQTPKHLITATGQRVTLRCSPRSGDLSVYWYQQSLDQGLQFLIQYYNGEERAKGNILERFSAQQFPDLHSELNLSSLELGDSALYFCASSVLPGQAADTQYFGPGTRLTVL.

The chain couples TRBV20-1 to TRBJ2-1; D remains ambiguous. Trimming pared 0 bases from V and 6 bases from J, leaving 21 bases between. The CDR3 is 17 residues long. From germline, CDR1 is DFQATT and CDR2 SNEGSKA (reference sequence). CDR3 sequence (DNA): TGCAGTGCTAGAGATAGGCGAGCGAGCCTTTCGAGCAATGAGCAGTTCTTC. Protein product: CSARDRRASLSSNEQFF.

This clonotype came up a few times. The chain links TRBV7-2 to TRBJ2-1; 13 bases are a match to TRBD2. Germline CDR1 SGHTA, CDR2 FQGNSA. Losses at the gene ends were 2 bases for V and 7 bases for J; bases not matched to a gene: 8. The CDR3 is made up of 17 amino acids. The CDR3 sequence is CASSLYSPLAGGNEQFF. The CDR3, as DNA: TGTGCCAGCAGCTTATATTCTCCACTAGCGGGGGGGAATGAGCAGTTCTTC.

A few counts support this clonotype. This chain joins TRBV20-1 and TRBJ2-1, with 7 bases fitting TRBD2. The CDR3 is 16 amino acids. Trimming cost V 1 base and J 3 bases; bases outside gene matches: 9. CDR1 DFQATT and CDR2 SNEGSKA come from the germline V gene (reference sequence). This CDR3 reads CSARVFGTNLYNEQFF. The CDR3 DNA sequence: TGCAGTGCTAGAGTTTTTGGGACTAATCTCTACAATGAGCAGTTCTTC.

The CDR3 loop is CASSQDPSTGGREQYF. CDR3 sequence (DNA): TGCGCCAGCAGCCAAGATCCCTCGACAGGGGGCAGGGAGCAGTACTTC. The chain has TRBV4-3 and TRBJ2-7; TRBD1 matches 10 bases. This CDR3 is built from 16 residues. Germline V gene lookup returns CDR1 LGHNA and CDR2 YSLEER. V trimming: 0 bases; J trimming: 7 bases; junction bases outside the gene matches: 9.

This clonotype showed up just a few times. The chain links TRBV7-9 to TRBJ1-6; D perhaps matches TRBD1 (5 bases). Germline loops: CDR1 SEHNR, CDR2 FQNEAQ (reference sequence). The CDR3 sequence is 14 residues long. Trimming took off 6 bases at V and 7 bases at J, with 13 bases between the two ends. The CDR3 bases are TGTGCCAGCAGGGCGGGGGTATACAATTCACCCCTCCACTTT. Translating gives CASRAGVYNSPLHF.

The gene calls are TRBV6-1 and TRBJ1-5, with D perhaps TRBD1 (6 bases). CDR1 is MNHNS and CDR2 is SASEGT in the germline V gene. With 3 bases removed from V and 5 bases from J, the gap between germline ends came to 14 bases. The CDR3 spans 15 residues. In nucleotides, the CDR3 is TGTGCCAGCAGTGAGCCCCTACAGGGACATCAGCCCCAGCATTTT. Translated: CASSEPLQGHQPQHF.

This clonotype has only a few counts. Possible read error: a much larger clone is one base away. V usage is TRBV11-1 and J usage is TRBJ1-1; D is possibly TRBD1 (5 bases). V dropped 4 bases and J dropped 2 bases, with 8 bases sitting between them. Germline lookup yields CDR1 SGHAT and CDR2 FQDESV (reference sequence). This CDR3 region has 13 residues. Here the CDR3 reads CASSSGHNTEAFF. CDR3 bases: TGTGCCAGCAGCTCCGGACACAACACTGAAGCTTTCTTT.

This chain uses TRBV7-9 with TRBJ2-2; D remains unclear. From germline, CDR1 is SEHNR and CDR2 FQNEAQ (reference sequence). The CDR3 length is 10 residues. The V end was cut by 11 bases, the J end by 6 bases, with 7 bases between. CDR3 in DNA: TGTGCCCCCAATTCCGGGGAGCTGTTTTTT. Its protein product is CAPNSGELFF.